This TCR beta chain stems from a study of T-cell memory formation after mild COVID-19. Background on the study: The two donors had largely donor-specific TCR clusters. Broader study findings: Contracting CD4+ clones were located mainly in CM and EM, and CD8+ clones in EMRA.

Turning to this clonotype: What it recognizes is unknown.

Germline trimming cut 1 base from V and 1 base from J; bases unmatched to any gene: 9. In germline, CDR1 is SGHAT, CDR2 FQNNGV. This CDR3 has 17 amino acids. 5'RACE primed at constant segments yielded TCR alpha and TCR beta cDNA libraries bearing sample barcodes and UMIs. TCRdb reprocessed the 5' RACE reads via MiXCR and lists one record per CDR3 protein. Of 200,000 to 250,000 distinct CDR3 sequences listed, over 9.5% are singletons. The receptor's source is a man aged 18 to 30 who had mild COVID-19 (a few samples of this study predate the infection). Cell type and time point are not known. This chain links TRBV11-2 with TRBJ2-7, with TRBD2 matching over 8 bases. The sample taken for sequencing was PBMCs or a T cell subset sorted from them (not recorded which). This chain's CDR3 is CASSLVTGTRRSYEQYF. The DNA for the CDR3 is TGTGCCAGCAGCTTAGTGACCGGGACTAGACGGTCCTACGAGCAGTACTTC.